The present T cell receptor beta chain was sequenced within a study of shared clonotypes between healthy human individuals. Study-wide results and limits: Generally, naive subsets came out with larger estimated richness than memory subsets. The generation probabilities recorded for non-shared clonotypes fell below those of clonotypes shared by all four donors.

About this clone itself: The antigen remains unidentified.

This CDR3 has 17 residues. V dropped 0 bases and J dropped 5; count of bases not matched to a gene: 10. Germline V lookup: CDR1 SGHDT, CDR2 YYEEEE. The method was immunoSEQ multiplex PCR; TCRdb's version includes in-frame clones alone and lacks a portion of them. The sample holds around 180,000 clones, roughly 91% seen once. Sequencing used naive CD4+ T cells sorted from blood. Subset described: CD45RA+ positively selected. This sequence originates from a young woman in good health. This chain links TRBV5-6 with TRBJ2-7; 11 bases match TRBD2. The CDR3 loop is CASSLGGLTSGNDEQYF. CDR3 nucleotides: TGTGCCAGCAGCTTGGGGGGCCTGACTAGCGGGAACGACGAGCAGTACTTC.